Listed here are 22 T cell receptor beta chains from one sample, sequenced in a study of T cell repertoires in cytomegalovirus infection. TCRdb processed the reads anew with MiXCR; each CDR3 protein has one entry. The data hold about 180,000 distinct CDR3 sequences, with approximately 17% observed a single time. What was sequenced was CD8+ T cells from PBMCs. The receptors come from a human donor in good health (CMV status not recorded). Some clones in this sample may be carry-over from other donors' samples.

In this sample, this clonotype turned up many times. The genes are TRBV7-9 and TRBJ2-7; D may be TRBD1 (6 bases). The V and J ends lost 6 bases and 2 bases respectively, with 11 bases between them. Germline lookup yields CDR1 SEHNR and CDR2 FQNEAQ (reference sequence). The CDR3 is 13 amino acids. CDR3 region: CASSSGQTYEQYF. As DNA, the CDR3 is TGTGCCAGCAGTTCGGGACAAACCTACGAGCAGTACTTC.

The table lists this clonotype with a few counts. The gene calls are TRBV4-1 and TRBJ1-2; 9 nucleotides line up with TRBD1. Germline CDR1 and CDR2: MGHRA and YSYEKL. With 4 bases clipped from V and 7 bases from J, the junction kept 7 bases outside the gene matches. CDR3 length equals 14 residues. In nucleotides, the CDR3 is TGCGCCAGCAGCCCCCCCGGGACAGGGACTGGCTACACCTTC. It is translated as CASSPPGTGTGYTF.

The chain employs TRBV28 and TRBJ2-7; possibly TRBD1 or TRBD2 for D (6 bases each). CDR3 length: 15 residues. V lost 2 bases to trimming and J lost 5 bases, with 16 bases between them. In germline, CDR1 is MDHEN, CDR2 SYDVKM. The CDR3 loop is CASSLRGGPAHEQYF. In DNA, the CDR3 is TGTGCCAGCAGTTTAAGAGGGGGGCCGGCCCACGAGCAGTACTTC. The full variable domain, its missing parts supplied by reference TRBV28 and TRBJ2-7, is DVKVTQSSRYLVKRTGEKVFLECVQDMDHENMFWYRQDPGLGLRLIYFSYDVKMKEKGDIPEGYSVSREKKERFSLILESASTNQTSMYLCASSLRGGPAHEQYFGPGTRLTVT.

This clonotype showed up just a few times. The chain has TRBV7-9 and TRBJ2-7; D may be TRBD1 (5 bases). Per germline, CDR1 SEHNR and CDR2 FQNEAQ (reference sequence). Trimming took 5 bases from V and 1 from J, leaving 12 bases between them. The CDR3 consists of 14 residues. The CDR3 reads CASSPRQSSYEQYF. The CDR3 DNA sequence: TGTGCCAGCAGCCCCAGACAGAGTTCCTACGAGCAGTACTTC.

The CDR3 here is CASSLAGDRTQYF. The CDR3 bases are TGTGCCAGCAGCTTGGCCGGGGATCGGACCCAGTACTTC. The V call is TRBV5-5, the J call TRBJ2-5, with a tentative D call TRBD2 (5 bases). CDR3 length: 13 amino acids. The germline gives CDR1 SGHKS, CDR2 YYEKEE (reference sequence). Trimming shortened V by 0 bases and J by 7 bases, and 10 bases separated the two germline ends.

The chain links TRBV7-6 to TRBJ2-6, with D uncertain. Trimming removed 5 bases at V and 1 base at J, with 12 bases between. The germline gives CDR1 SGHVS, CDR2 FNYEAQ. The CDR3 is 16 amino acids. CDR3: CASSPDPPSGANVLTF. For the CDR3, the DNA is TGTGCCAGCAGCCCGGACCCTCCATCTGGGGCCAACGTCCTGACTTTC.

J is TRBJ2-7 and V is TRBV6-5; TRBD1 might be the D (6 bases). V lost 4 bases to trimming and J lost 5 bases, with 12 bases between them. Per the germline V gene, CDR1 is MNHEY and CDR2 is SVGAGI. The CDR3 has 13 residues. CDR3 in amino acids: CASSFTGNNEQYF. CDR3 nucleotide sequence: TGTGCCAGCAGTTTTACAGGGAACAACGAGCAGTACTTC.

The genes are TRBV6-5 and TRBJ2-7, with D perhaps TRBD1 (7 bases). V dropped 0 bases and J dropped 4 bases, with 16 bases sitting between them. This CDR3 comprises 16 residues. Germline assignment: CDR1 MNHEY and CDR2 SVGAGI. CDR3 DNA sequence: TGTGCCAGCAGTTACTCGAGTTCAGGGGGGATGTACGAGCAGTACTTC. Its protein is CASSYSSSGGMYEQYF.

CDR3 in amino acids: CATTGHPNTEAFF. In nucleotides, the CDR3 is TGTGCCACCACCGGACACCCGAACACTGAAGCTTTCTTT. This sequence joins TRBV12-3 or TRBV12-4 and TRBJ1-1; TRBD1 is a possible D gene (5 bases). Trimming shortened V by 10 bases and J by 1 base, and 13 bases separated the two germline ends. The CDR3 is 13 residues long.

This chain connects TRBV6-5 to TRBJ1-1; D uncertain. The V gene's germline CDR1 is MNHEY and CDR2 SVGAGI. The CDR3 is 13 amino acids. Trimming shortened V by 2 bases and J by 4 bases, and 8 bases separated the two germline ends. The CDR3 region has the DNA TGTGCCAGCAGTTACGCATACACCACTGAAGCTTTCTTT. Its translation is CASSYAYTTEAFF.

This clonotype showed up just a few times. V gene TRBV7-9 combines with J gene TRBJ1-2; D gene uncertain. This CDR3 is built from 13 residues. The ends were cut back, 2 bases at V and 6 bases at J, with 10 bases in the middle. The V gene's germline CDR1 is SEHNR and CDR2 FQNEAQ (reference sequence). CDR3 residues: CASSLPLKDGYTF. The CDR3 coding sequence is TGTGCCAGCAGCTTACCATTAAAGGATGGCTACACCTTC.

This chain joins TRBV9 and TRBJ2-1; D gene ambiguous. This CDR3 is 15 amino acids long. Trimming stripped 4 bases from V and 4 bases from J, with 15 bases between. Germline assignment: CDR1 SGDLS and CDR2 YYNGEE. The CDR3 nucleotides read TGTGCCAGCAGCCCACTCCAAGCTGGGTACAATGAGCAGTTCTTC. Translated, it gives CASSPLQAGYNEQFF.

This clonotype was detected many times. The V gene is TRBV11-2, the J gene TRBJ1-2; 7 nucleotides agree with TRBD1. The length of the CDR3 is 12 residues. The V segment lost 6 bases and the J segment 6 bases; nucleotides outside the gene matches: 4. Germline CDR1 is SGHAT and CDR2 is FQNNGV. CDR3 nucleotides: TGTGCCAGCAGTTTCGGACAGGATGGCTACACCTTC. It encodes CASSFGQDGYTF.

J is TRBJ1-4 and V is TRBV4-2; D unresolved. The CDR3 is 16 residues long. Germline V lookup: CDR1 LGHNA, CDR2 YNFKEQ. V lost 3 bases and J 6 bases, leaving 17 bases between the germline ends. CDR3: CASSHATQYMDEKLFF. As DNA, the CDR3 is TGTGCCAGCAGCCATGCTACCCAGTACATGGATGAAAAACTGTTTTTT.

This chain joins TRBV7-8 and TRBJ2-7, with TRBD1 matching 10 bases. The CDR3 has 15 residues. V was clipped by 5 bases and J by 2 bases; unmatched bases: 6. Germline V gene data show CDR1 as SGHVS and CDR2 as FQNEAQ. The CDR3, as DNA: TGTGCCAGCAGCCCATGGACAGGGGGGACCTACGAGCAGTACTTC. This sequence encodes CASSPWTGGTYEQYF.

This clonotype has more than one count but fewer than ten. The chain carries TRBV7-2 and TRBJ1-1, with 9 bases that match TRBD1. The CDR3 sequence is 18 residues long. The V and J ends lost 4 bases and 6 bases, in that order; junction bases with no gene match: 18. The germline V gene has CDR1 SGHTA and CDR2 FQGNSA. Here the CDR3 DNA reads TGTGCCAGCAGCTACCCCAGACAGGGGGGCGAGGGCGTGGCTGAAGCTTTCTTT. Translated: CASSYPRQGGEGVAEAFF.

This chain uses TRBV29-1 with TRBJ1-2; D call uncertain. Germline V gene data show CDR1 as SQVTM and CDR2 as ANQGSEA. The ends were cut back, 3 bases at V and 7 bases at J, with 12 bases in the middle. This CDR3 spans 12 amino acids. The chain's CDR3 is CSVEIGSSGYTF. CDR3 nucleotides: TGCAGCGTTGAGATTGGCAGCAGTGGCTACACCTTC.

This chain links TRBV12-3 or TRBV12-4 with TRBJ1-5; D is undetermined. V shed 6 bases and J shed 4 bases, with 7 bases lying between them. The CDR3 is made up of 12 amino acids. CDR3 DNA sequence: TGTGCCAGCAGGTGGAGTAATCAGCCCCAGCATTTT. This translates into CASRWSNQPQHF.

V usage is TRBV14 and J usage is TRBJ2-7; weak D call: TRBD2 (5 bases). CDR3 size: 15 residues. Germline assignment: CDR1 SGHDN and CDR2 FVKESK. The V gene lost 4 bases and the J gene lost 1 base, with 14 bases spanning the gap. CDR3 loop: CASSPGVDWSYEQYF. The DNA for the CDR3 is TGTGCCAGCAGCCCCGGGGTAGATTGGTCCTACGAGCAGTACTTC.

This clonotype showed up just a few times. The CDR3 region has the DNA TGTGCCAGCAGTTTTGTTCAGGACAGGGCGTACGAGCAGTACTTC. Protein product: CASSFVQDRAYEQYF. The V gene is TRBV12-3 or TRBV12-4, the J gene TRBJ2-7, with 8 bases lining up with TRBD1. The CDR3 has 15 residues. Unmatched junction bases numbered 8, after V lost 3 bases and J lost 4 bases.

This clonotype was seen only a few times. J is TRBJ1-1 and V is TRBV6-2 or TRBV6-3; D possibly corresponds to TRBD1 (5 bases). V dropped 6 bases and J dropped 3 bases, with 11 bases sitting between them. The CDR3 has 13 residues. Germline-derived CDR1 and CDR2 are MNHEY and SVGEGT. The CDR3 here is CASRLGGDTEAFF. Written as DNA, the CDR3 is TGTGCCAGCAGACTGGGAGGGGACACTGAAGCTTTCTTT.

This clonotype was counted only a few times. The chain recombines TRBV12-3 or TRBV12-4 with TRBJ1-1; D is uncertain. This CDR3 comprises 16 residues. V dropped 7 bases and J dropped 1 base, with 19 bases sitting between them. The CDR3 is CASILGRSSPNTEAFF. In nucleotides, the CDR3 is TGTGCCAGCATCTTGGGCAGGAGTTCTCCGAACACTGAAGCTTTCTTT.